The next 8 T cell receptor beta chains were all read from a single sample in a study of cytomegalovirus exposure and HLA in healthy donors. The PCR employed 60 Vbeta primers together with 13 Jbeta primers. Some clones are missing from TCRdb's copy, which holds only in-frame ones; the method was immunoSEQ multiplex PCR. Among about 180,000 clones listed, around 80% were seen once. Sequencing was done on a sample of PBMCs. All receptors come from a woman aged 40 to 50 in good health and CMV-seronegative.

In its sample, this clone was seen a few times. The chain links TRBV5-4 to TRBJ1-2; D perhaps matches TRBD1 (5 bases). Per germline, CDR1 SGHNT and CDR2 YYREEE (reference sequence). V dropped 2 bases and J dropped 2 bases, with 7 bases sitting between them. The CDR3 length is 13 residues. CDR3 DNA: TGTGCCAGCAGCTTACAGGCAAACTATGGCTACACCTTC. It codes for CASSLQANYGYTF.

This clone was picked up one time. The chain carries TRBV9 and TRBJ2-3; maybe TRBD2 (6 bases). CDR3 length equals 18 residues. The germline V gene has CDR1 SGDLS and CDR2 YYNGEE. Between the trimmed V and J ends, which lost 3 bases and 0 bases, there was a span of 20 bases. The CDR3, as DNA: TGTGCCAGCAGCGCTAGACGCGGGATAGGCACTAGCACAGATACGCAGTATTTT. Protein sequence: CASSARRGIGTSTDTQYF.

The table lists this clone with a few counts. The chain has TRBV9 and TRBJ2-7, with 7 positions matching TRBD1. V shed 3 bases, J shed 7 bases, and the junction held 13 bases outside the gene matches. The germline V gene has CDR1 SGDLS and CDR2 YYNGEE. The CDR3 length is 15 residues. CDR3 region: CASSAPDRPQWEQYF. The CDR3 DNA reads TGTGCCAGCAGCGCTCCGGACAGGCCCCAGTGGGAGCAGTACTTC.

This sequence joins TRBV6-5 and TRBJ2-7; 12 bases map to TRBD1. The germline V gene encodes CDR1 MNHEY and CDR2 SVGAGI. V lost 4 bases and J lost 7; bases outside the gene matches: 8. The CDR3 is 15 residues long. The CDR3, as DNA: TGTGCCAGCAGTTTCGCCGGGACAGGGGGCCGAGAGCAGTACTTC. This translates into CASSFAGTGGREQYF.

As to this clone: Other DNA sequences in the sample encode the same CDR3. CDR3 in DNA: TGTGCCAGCAGCGCCAGCCAAGAGACCCAGTACTTC. Translating it yields CASSASQETQYF. The rearrangement joins TRBV9 to TRBJ2-5; the D is unclear. The V end lost 3 bases, the J end lost 1 base, and 4 bases lay between the germline ends. CDR1 is SGDLS, CDR2 YYNGEE, per germline. The CDR3 is 12 amino acids.

The genes are TRBV5-5 and TRBJ2-5, with a weak D call TRBD1 (5 bases). The CDR3 covers 13 residues. V was cut by 0 bases and J by 2 bases, with 5 bases left in between. Germline V gene lookup returns CDR1 SGHKS and CDR2 YYEKEE (reference sequence). CDR3 in DNA: TGTGCCAGCAGCTTGGGACAGCAAGAGACCCAGTACTTC. This encodes CASSLGQQETQYF. The full variable domain, its missing parts supplied by reference TRBV5-5 and TRBJ2-5, is DAGVTQSPTHLIKTRGQQVTLRCSPISGHKSVSWYQQVLGQGPQFIFQYYEKEERGRGNFPDRFSARQFPNYSSELNVNALLLGDSALYLCASSLGQQETQYFGPGTRLLVL.

The chain uses TRBV5-1 and TRBJ2-6, with 12 nucleotides matching TRBD1. J gave up 4 bases and V 3 bases, and 11 bases lay outside the gene matches. Germline V gives CDR1 SGHRS, CDR2 YFSETQ. This CDR3 spans 19 amino acids. CDR3 sequence reads: CASSSGVGQGAAGANVLTF. The CDR3 DNA is TGCGCCAGCAGCTCGGGGGTGGGACAGGGGGCGGCCGGGGCCAACGTCCTGACTTTC.

The V call is TRBV7-9, the J call TRBJ2-1, with D hard to call. The CDR3 consists of 11 residues. The germline V and J ends were trimmed by 1 base and 10 bases, with 5 bases remaining between them. Germline V CDR1 and CDR2: SEHNR, FQNEAQ (reference sequence). The CDR3 here is CASSLEEEQFF. The CDR3 region has the DNA TGTGCCAGCAGCTTAGAAGAGGAGCAGTTCTTC.